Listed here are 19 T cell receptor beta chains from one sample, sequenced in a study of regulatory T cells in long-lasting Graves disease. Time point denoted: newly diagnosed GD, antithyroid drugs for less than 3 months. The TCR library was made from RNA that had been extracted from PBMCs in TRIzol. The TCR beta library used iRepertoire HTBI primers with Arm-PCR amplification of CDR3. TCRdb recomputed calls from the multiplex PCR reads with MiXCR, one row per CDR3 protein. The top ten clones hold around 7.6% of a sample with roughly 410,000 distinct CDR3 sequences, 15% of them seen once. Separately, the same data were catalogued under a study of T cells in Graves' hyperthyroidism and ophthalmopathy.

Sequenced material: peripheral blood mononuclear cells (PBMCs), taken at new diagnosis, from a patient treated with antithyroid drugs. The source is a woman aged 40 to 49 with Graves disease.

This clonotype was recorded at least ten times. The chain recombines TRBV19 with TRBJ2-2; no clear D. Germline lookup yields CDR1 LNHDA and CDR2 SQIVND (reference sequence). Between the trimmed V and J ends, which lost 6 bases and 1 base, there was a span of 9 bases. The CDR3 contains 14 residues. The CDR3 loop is CASRETLNTGELFF. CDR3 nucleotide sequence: TGTGCCAGTAGGGAGACGCTGAACACCGGGGAGCTGTTTTTT. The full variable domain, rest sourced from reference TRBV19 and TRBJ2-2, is DGGITQSPKYLFRKEGQNVTLSCEQNLNHDAMYWYRQDPGQGLRLIYYSQIVNDFQKGDIAEGYSVSREKKESFPLTVTSAQKNPTAFYLCASRETLNTGELFFGEGSRLTVL.

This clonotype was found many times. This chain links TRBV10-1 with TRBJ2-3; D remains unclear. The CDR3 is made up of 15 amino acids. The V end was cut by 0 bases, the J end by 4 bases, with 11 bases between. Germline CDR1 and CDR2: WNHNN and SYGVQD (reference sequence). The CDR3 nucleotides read TGCGCCAGCAGTGAGTCTGGGCTAATCCCAGATACGCAGTATTTT. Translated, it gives CASSESGLIPDTQYF.

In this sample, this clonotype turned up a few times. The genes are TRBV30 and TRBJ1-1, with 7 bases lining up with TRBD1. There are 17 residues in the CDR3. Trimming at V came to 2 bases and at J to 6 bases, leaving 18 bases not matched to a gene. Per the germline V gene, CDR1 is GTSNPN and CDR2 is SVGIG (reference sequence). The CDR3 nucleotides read TGTGCCTGGAGTAAAATGGGAACAGGGGTTGTTTCGGCTGAAGCTTTCTTT. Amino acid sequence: CAWSKMGTGVVSAEAFF.

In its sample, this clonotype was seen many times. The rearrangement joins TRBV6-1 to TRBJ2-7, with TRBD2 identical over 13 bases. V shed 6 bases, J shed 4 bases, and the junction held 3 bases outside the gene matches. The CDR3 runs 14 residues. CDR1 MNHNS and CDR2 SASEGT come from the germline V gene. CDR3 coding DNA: TGTGCCAGCAGGGGACTAGCGGGACATTACGAGCAGTACTTC. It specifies CASRGLAGHYEQYF.

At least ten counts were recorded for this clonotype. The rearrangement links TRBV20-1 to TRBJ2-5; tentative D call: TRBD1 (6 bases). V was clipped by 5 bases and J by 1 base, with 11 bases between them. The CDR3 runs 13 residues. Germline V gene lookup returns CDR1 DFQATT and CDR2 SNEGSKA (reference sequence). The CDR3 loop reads CSAVEDSQETQYF. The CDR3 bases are TGCAGTGCTGTCGAGGACAGCCAAGAGACCCAGTACTTC.

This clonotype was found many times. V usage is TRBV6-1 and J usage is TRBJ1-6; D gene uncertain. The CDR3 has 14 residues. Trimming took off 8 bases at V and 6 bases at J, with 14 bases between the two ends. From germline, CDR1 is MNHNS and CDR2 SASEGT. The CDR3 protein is CASGSGVLNSPLHF. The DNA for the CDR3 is TGTGCCAGCGGCTCCGGGGTGCTTAATTCACCCCTCCACTTT.

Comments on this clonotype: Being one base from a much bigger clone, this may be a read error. CDR3 loop: CSARIRRSSYNDQFF. The CDR3 DNA is TGCAGTGCTAGGATTCGGCGGAGCTCCTACAATGATCAGTTCTTC. J is TRBJ2-1 and V is TRBV20-1; D is unresolved. The CDR3 length is 15 residues. Germline assignment: CDR1 DFQATT and CDR2 SNEGSKA (reference sequence).

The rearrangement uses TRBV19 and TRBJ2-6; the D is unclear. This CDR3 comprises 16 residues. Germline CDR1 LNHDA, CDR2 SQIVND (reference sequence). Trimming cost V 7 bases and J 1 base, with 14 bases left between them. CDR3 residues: CASTYRSESGANVLTF. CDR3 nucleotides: TGTGCCAGTACCTATAGGTCCGAGTCTGGGGCCAACGTCCTGACTTTC.

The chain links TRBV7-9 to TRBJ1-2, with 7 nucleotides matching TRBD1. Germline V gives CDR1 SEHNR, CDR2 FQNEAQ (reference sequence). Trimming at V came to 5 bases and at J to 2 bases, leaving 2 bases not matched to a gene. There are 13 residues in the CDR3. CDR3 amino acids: CASSDRENYGYTF. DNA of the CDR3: TGTGCCAGCAGCGACAGGGAGAACTATGGCTACACCTTC.

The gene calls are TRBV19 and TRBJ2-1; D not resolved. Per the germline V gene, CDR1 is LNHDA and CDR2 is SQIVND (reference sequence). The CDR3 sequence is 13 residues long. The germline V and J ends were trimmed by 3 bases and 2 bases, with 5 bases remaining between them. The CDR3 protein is CASSMSPYNEQFF. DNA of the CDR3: TGTGCCAGTAGTATGTCCCCCTACAATGAGCAGTTCTTC.

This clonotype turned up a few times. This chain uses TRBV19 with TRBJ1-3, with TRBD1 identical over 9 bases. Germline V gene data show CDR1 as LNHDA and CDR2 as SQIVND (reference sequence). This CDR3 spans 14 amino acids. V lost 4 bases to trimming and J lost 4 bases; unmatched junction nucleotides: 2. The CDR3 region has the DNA TGTGCCAGTAGTACGACAGGGGGAGGAAACACCATATATTTT. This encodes CASSTTGGGNTIYF.

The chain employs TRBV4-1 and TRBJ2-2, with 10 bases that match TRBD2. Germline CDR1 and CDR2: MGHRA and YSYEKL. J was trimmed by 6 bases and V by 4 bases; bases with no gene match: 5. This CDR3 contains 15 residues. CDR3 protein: CASSPASGSAGELFF. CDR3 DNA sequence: TGCGCCAGCAGCCCGGCTAGCGGGAGCGCCGGGGAGCTGTTTTTT.

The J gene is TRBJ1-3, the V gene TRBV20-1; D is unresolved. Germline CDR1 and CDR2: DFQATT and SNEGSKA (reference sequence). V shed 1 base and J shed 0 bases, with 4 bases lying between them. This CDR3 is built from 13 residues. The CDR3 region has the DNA TGCAGTGCTAGAGGATTCTCTGGAAACACCATATATTTT. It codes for CSARGFSGNTIYF.

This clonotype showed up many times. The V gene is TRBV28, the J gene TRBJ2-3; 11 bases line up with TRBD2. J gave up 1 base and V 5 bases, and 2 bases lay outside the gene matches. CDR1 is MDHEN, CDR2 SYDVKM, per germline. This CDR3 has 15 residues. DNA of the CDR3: TGTGCCAGCAGTGGGACTAGCGGAGGCACAGATACGCAGTATTTT. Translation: CASSGTSGGTDTQYF.

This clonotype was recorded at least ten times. The CDR3 DNA sequence: TGTGCCAGCAGCTCCGGACAGGGTGGCGAAAAACTGTTTTTT. The encoded protein is CASSSGQGGEKLFF. The chain combines TRBV7-9 with TRBJ1-4, with 8 bases identical to TRBD1. CDR1 and CDR2 (germline): SEHNR, FQNEAQ (reference sequence). Trimming took 4 bases from V and 8 from J; bases not matched to a gene: 6. CDR3 length equals 14 residues.

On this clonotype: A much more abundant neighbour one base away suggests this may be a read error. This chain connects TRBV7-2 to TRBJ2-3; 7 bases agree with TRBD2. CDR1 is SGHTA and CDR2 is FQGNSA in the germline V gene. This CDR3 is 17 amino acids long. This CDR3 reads CASSSRSGEGSIDTQYF. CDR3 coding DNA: TGTGCCAGCAGCTCTCGATCGGGGGAGGGGAGCATAGATACGCAGTATTTT. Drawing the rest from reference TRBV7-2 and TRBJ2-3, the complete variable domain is GAGVSQSPSNKVTEKGKDVELRCDPISGHTALYWYRQSLGQGLEFLIYFQGNSAPDKSGLPSDRFSAERTGGSVSTLTIQRTQQEDSAVYLCASSSRSGEGSIDTQYFGPGTRLTVL.

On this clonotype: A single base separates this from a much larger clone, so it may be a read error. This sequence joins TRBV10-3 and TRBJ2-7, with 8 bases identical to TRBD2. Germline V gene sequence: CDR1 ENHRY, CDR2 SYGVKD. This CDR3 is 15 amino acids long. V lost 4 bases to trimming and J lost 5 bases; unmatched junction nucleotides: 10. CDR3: CAISGGPAGADEQYF. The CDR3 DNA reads TGTGCCATCAGTGGGGGACCAGCGGGAGCGGACGAGCAGTACTTC.

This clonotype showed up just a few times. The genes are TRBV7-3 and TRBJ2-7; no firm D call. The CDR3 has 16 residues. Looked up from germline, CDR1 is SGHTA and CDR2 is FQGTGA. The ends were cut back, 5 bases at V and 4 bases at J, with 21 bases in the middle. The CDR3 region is CASSGYGWVFSYEQYF. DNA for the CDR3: TGTGCCAGCAGCGGATACGGGTGGGTTTTCTCATACGAGCAGTACTTC.

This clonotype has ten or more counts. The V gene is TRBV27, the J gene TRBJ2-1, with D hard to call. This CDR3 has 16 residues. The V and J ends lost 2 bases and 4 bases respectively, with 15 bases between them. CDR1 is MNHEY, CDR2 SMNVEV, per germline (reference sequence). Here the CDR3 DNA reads TGTGCCAGCAGTTTAGAAGGCACCGTGGGGTACAATGAGCAGTTCTTC. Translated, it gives CASSLEGTVGYNEQFF.